Listed below are T cell receptor beta chains from one sample, sequenced in a study of radiotherapy plus CTLA-4 blockade in lung cancer. Only in-frame clones appear in the TCRdb table, and some are missing; sequencing was by immunoSEQ multiplex PCR. This sample has about 77,000 clones; roughly 70% occur once, and the top ten carry around 10%. Sequences were derived from peripheral blood, sampled from a patient treated with radiotherapy plus ipilimumab. The receptors were sampled from a human donor with non-small cell lung cancer whose response to radiotherapy plus ipilimumab could not be evaluated. Both conserved end residues are part of each CDR3. A D gene is named only where the DNA matches it firmly. The size entry is marked missing in some rows and otherwise reads once, few, many or a size class.

V gene	J gene	clone size	D gene	CDR3 protein	CDR3 DNA
TRBV7-9	TRBJ2-3	-	-	CASSPRQAWGTDTQYF	TGTGCCAGCAGCCCTCGACAGGCCTGGGGCACAGATACGCAGTATTTT
TRBV5-4	TRBJ1-2	-	TRBD1	CASSLGDRGLRGYTF	TGTGCCAGCAGCTTGGGGGACAGGGGACTGCGGGGCTACACCTTC
TRBV6-1	TRBJ1-4	once	-	CASSDSEKLFF	TGTGCCAGCAGTGACAGTGAAAAACTGTTTTTT
TRBV5-4	TRBJ2-5	-	-	CASRGFVYQETQYF	TGTGCCAGCAGGGGCTTCGTCTACCAAGAGACCCAGTACTTC
TRBV7-8	TRBJ1-4	-	TRBD1	CASSLGLAGGEKLFF	TGTGCCAGCAGCCTTGGCCTGGCAGGGGGTGAAAAACTGTTTTTT
TRBV5-1	TRBJ2-2	-	TRBD2	CASSFAGENTGELFF	TGCGCCAGCAGCTTCGCGGGGGAGAACACCGGGGAGCTGTTTTTT
TRBV4-2	TRBJ1-3	-	-	CASSQAGKPSGNTIYF	TGTGCCAGCAGCCAAGCGGGAAAGCCTTCTGGAAACACCATATATTTT
TRBV9	TRBJ2-1	-	TRBD2	CASSVFSGGDYNEQFF	TGTGCCAGCAGCGTATTTAGCGGGGGGGATTACAATGAGCAGTTCTTC
TRBV7-2	TRBJ2-3	-	-	CASGGGPSTDTQYF	TGTGCCAGCGGGGGCGGGCCTAGCACAGATACGCAGTATTTT
TRBV6-6	TRBJ2-7	-	TRBD1	CASRRDRSSYEQYF	TGTGCCAGCAGACGGGACAGGAGCTCCTACGAGCAGTACTTC
TRBV7-2	TRBJ2-3	-	TRBD2	CASSPGLAGGPVSGNTQYF	TGTGCCAGCAGCCCCGGACTAGCGGGGGGGCCCGTTTCTGGGAATACGCAGTATTTT
TRBV4-1	TRBJ1-6	-	-	CASSQDGPPLSSYNSPLHF	TGCGCCAGCAGCCAAGATGGGCCTCCCTTAAGCTCCTATAATTCACCCCTCCACTTT
TRBV19	TRBJ2-5	once	-	CASSIQQQETQYF	TGTGCCAGTAGTATACAACAGCAAGAGACCCAGTACTTC
TRBV5-4	TRBJ1-4	-	TRBD1	CASSARQGAGEKLFF	TGTGCCAGCAGCGCCAGACAGGGGGCGGGCGAAAAACTGTTTTTT
TRBV28	TRBJ1-5	-	-	CASKIGQGWNSNQPQHF	TGTGCCAGCAAGATTGGGCAGGGCTGGAATAGCAATCAGCCCCAGCATTTT
TRBV27	TRBJ1-6	-	TRBD1	CASSLWGTGSYNSPLHF	TGTGCCAGCAGTTTATGGGGGACAGGGAGCTATAATTCACCCCTCCACTTT
TRBV7-9	TRBJ2-7	-	TRBD2	CASRRIAGTHEQYF	TGTGCCAGCAGACGCATAGCGGGCACCCACGAGCAGTACTTC
TRBV7-9	TRBJ1-1	-	TRBD1	CASSNRDRLNTEAFF	TGTGCCAGCAGCAACCGGGACAGGCTAAACACTGAAGCTTTCTTT
TRBV5-1	TRBJ1-1	-	-	CASSKITGRTEAFF	TGCGCCAGCAGCAAAATCACAGGGCGGACTGAAGCTTTCTTT
TRBV4-1	TRBJ1-1	-	-	CASSHPQGGGGNTEAFF	TGCGCCAGCAGCCACCCACAGGGCGGGGGAGGGAACACTGAAGCTTTCTTT
TRBV6-1	TRBJ2-7	-	TRBD2	CASRDLADSYEQYF	TGTGCCAGCAGAGATCTAGCGGATTCCTACGAGCAGTACTTC
TRBV5-1	TRBJ2-5	-	-	CASSQDRSQETQYF	TGCGCCAGCAGCCAGGACAGATCCCAAGAGACCCAGTACTTC
TRBV9	TRBJ1-3	-	TRBD1	CASSVPGGTSGNTIYF	TGTGCCAGCAGCGTCCCAGGGGGTACCTCTGGAAACACCATATATTTT
TRBV4-3	TRBJ1-2	-	-	CASSQDREQGGYTF	TGCGCCAGCAGCCAAGACAGGGAACAGGGTGGCTACACCTTC
TRBV5-6	TRBJ2-7	-	TRBD2	CASSLAGLARSYEQYF	TGTGCCAGCAGCTTGGCGGGACTAGCCCGCTCCTACGAGCAGTACTTC
TRBV9	TRBJ1-2	-	-	CASEGYGYTF	TGTGCCAGCGAGGGATATGGCTACACCTTC
TRBV6-1	TRBJ1-1	few	TRBD1	CASSRGLDTEAFF	TGTGCCAGCAGCAGGGGGCTTGACACTGAAGCTTTCTTT
TRBV7-2	TRBJ1-2	-	-	CASSLASNYGYTF	TGTGCCAGCAGCTTAGCCAGTAACTATGGCTACACCTTC
TRBV5-1	TRBJ1-1	once	-	CASSLTAGANTEAFF	TGCGCCAGCAGCTTGACGGCAGGGGCGAACACTGAAGCTTTCTTT
TRBV5-4	TRBJ2-7	-	TRBD2	CASSRGGDLEQYF	TGTGCCAGCAGCCGGGGGGGAGATCTCGAGCAGTACTTC
TRBV4-3	TRBJ2-6	-	TRBD1	CASSQDRGQGANVLTF	TGCGCCAGCAGCCAAGATCGGGGACAGGGTGCCAACGTCCTGACTTTC
TRBV27	TRBJ1-3	-	-	CASTFGLRSGNTIYF	TGTGCCAGCACCTTCGGACTTCGCTCTGGAAACACCATATATTTT
TRBV11-2	TRBJ2-5	-	TRBD2	CASTIRLAGGMVETQYF	TGTGCCAGCACCATCCGACTAGCGGGAGGTATGGTGGAGACCCAGTACTTC
TRBV12-1	TRBJ2-3	-	-	CASSLREGLELKDTQYF	TGTGCCAGCAGCCTTCGCGAAGGACTAGAGTTGAAAGATACGCAGTATTTT
TRBV29-1	TRBJ1-2	-	TRBD1	CSVRQGRDGYTF	TGCAGCGTGAGACAGGGCCGAGATGGCTACACCTTC
TRBV5-1	TRBJ1-1	-	-	CASSLERENTEAFF	TGCGCCAGCAGCTTGGAACGGGAGAACACTGAAGCTTTCTTT
TRBV5-8	TRBJ2-3	few	TRBD1	CASSHGQGSADTQYF	TGTGCCAGCAGCCATGGACAGGGAAGCGCAGATACGCAGTATTTT
TRBV7-9	TRBJ1-4	many	-	CASRQDNEKLFF	TGTGCCAGCAGGCAGGATAATGAAAAACTGTTTTTT
TRBV28	TRBJ2-1	-	-	CASSRTRRASSYNEQFF	TGTGCCAGCAGTCGAACCCGGAGGGCGAGCTCCTACAATGAGCAGTTCTTC
TRBV6-5	TRBJ1-2	-	-	CATRGGLSGYGYTF	TGTGCAACTAGGGGGGGTCTTTCGGGCTATGGCTACACCTTC
TRBV6-1	TRBJ2-3	-	TRBD2	CASSQRGYTDTQYF	TGTGCCAGCAGCCAGCGGGGGTACACAGATACGCAGTATTTT
TRBV30	TRBJ1-4	-	-	CAWSVGRGRNEKLFF	TGTGCCTGGAGTGTGGGGAGGGGCCGGAATGAAAAACTGTTTTTT
TRBV6-5	TRBJ2-6	-	-	CASSLGHSGANVLTF	TGTGCCAGCAGTTTGGGGCACTCTGGGGCCAACGTCCTGACTTTC
TRBV6-6	TRBJ2-7	few	TRBD2	CASTRGGSSYEQYF	TGTGCCAGCACCCGGGGCGGGAGCTCCTACGAGCAGTACTTC
TRBV7-2	TRBJ2-6	-	TRBD2	CASSLRTSGGAGANVLTF	TGTGCCAGCAGCTTACGGACTAGCGGGGGGGCTGGGGCCAACGTCCTGACTTTC
TRBV25-1	TRBJ2-7	-	-	CASSESTPYEQYF	TGTGCCAGCAGTGAATCGACACCTTACGAGCAGTACTTC
TRBV7-9	TRBJ2-3	-	-	CASSLDLQAILDTQYF	TGTGCCAGCAGCTTAGATCTCCAGGCAATTCTAGATACGCAGTATTTT
TRBV6-1	TRBJ2-7	once	TRBD2	CASSEGGTSGRSHEQYF	TGTGCCAGCAGTGAAGGGGGGACTAGCGGGAGGAGCCACGAGCAGTACTTC
TRBV6-5	TRBJ2-7	few	TRBD1	CASSYGTGNTYEQYF	TGTGCCAGCAGTTACGGGACAGGGAATACCTACGAGCAGTACTTC
TRBV4-1	TRBJ2-3	few	TRBD2	CASSQVIWGGSRLPDTQYF	TGCGCCAGCAGCCAAGTAATTTGGGGGGGGTCCCGTCTCCCAGATACGCAGTATTTT
TRBV9	TRBJ2-3	-	-	CASSVRLATSTDTQYF	TGTGCCAGCAGCGTACGGCTAGCGACCAGCACAGATACGCAGTATTTT
TRBV18	TRBJ1-2	-	-	CASSPAVTGYGYTF	TGTGCCAGCTCTCCCGCGGTGACCGGGTATGGCTACACCTTC
TRBV5-5	TRBJ1-2	-	-	CASSRGGKDSNYGYTF	TGTGCCAGCAGCCGGGGGGGAAAGGACAGTAACTATGGCTACACCTTC
TRBV5-1	TRBJ2-7	-	TRBD2	CASSFPGLAGESYEQYF	TGCGCCAGCAGCTTCCCCGGACTAGCGGGAGAGTCCTACGAGCAGTACTTC
TRBV6-6	TRBJ1-5	-	-	CASRGRDQPQHF	TGTGCCAGCAGGGGGAGGGATCAGCCCCAGCATTTT